Listed below are T cell receptor beta chains from one sample, sequenced in a study of control samples from healthy donors and cancer patients. Generated by immunoSEQ multiplex PCR, the TCRdb table keeps only in-frame clones and is missing some. The sample has some 96,000 clones; 80% to 95% are singletons. Sequences were obtained from blood. The receptors here all came from a man aged 18 to 35 in good health. Both conserved end residues are part of each CDR3. Fields, in order: clone size, J gene, D gene, V gene, CDR3 protein, CDR3 DNA. A D gene is named only where the DNA matches it firmly. A row's size may be missing; if present it is once, few, many or a size class.

>NA|TRBJ1-2|NA|TRBV6-6
CASSYATGRAHTF
TGTGCCAGCAGTTACGCGACGGGCCGGGCCCACACCTTC
>NA|TRBJ2-3|NA|TRBV9
CASSAYRTGDDTQYF
TGTGCCAGCAGCGCTTACCGGACTGGTGACGATACGCAGTATTTT
>NA|TRBJ2-3|TRBD1|TRBV5-1
CASSSGQGPDTQYF
TGCGCCAGCAGCTCCGGACAGGGGCCCGATACGCAGTATTTT
>NA|TRBJ1-1|TRBD1|TRBV5-1
CASSARTGLRTEAFF
TGCGCCAGCAGCGCCCGGACAGGCCTAAGGACTGAAGCTTTCTTT
>NA|TRBJ1-2|TRBD1|TRBV4-2
CASSQLTGGYGYTF
TGTGCCAGCAGCCAATTGACAGGGGGCTATGGCTACACCTTC
>once|TRBJ2-4|NA|TRBV27
CASRDTTGNLAKNIQYF
TGTGCCAGCAGAGACACTACAGGGAATCTAGCCAAAAACATTCAGTACTTC
>NA|TRBJ1-4|NA|TRBV3-1/TRBV3-2
CASSQPHEGRGEKLFF
TGTGCCAGCAGCCAACCTCACGAGGGGAGAGGTGAAAAACTGTTTTTT
>few|TRBJ1-1|TRBD1|TRBV30
CAWTGGRGDEAFF
TGTGCCTGGACAGGGGGCAGAGGGGATGAAGCTTTCTTT
>NA|TRBJ1-3|NA|TRBV30
CALEPGSGNTIYF
TGTGCCCTGGAACCCGGGTCTGGAAACACCATATATTTT
>NA|TRBJ2-3|NA|TRBV27
CASSLHSRTPTDTQYF
TGTGCCAGCAGCCTACACTCTAGGACTCCCACAGATACGCAGTATTTT
>NA|TRBJ1-3|NA|TRBV19
CATQVNREVGSGNTIYF
TGTGCCACCCAAGTAAACAGGGAAGTAGGCTCTGGAAACACCATATATTTT
>NA|TRBJ1-1|NA|TRBV7-7
CASSLEVSMWICTEAFF
TGTGCTAGCAGCTTAGAGGTATCAATGTGGATATGCACTGAAGCTTTCTTT
>NA|TRBJ1-5|NA|TRBV6-6
CASNGRENQPQHF
TGTGCCAGCAACGGCAGGGAGAATCAGCCCCAGCATTTT
>NA|TRBJ1-2|NA|TRBV7-2
CASSPGGTSNYGYTF
TGTGCCAGCAGTCCTGGGGGGACTTCTAACTATGGCTACACCTTC
>NA|TRBJ2-2|TRBD2|TRBV29-1
CSVGTSGSGELFF
TGCAGCGTTGGGACTAGCGGGAGCGGGGAGCTGTTTTTT